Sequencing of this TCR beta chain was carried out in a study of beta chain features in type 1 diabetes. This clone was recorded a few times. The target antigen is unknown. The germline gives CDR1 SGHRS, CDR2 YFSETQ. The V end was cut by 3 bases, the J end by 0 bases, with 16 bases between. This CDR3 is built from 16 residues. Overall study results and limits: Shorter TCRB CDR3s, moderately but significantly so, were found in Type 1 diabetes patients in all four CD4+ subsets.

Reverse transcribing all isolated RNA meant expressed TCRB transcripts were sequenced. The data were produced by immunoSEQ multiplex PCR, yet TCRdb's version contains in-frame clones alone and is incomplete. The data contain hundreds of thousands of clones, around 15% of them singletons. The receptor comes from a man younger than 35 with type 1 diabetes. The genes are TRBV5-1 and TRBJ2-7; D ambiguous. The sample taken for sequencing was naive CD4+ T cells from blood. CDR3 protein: CASSSSDGQYSYEQYF. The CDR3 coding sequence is TGCGCCAGCAGCTCCTCGGACGGGCAATACTCCTACGAGCAGTACTTC.